The 19 T cell receptor beta chains listed next were all sequenced from one sample in a study of blood T cell repertoires in COVID-19. Sequencing was performed with immunoSEQ multiplex PCR; in TCRdb, only in-frame clones are kept and a portion is missing. Among fewer than 80,000 clones, almost 90% were seen once, and the ten largest hold 5% to 6%. The source material was peripheral blood. The receptor set was obtained from a man aged 50-60 years with acute or convalescent COVID-19.

The V gene is TRBV19, the J gene TRBJ1-2; D is undetermined. Trimming pared 4 bases from V and 3 bases from J, leaving 9 bases between. CDR3 size: 13 residues. Germline V gives CDR1 LNHDA, CDR2 SQIVND (reference sequence). The CDR3 is CASSRQSYYGYTF. The DNA of the CDR3 is TGTGCCAGTAGTAGGCAGTCCTACTATGGCTACACCTTC.

The chain employs TRBV7-9 and TRBJ1-2, with D unresolved. The V end was cut by 0 bases, the J end by 8 bases, with 4 bases between. The germline gives CDR1 SEHNR, CDR2 FQNEAQ (reference sequence). The CDR3 length is 11 residues. The CDR3 DNA reads TGTGCCAGCAGCTTAGCCTACGGCTACACCTTC. This translates into CASSLAYGYTF.

The chain is built from TRBV24-1 and TRBJ2-3; TRBD2 agrees at 16 bases. In germline, CDR1 is KGHDR, CDR2 SFDVKD. The trim removed 5 bases at V and 3 bases at J, leaving 7 bases unmatched. The CDR3 has 18 amino acids. The CDR3 loop reads CATSGPGLAGGRTDTQYF. CDR3 nucleotide sequence: TGTGCCACCAGTGGACCGGGACTAGCGGGAGGGCGAACAGATACGCAGTATTTT.

The chain recombines TRBV6-5 with TRBJ1-4; 7 bases are shared with TRBD1. After removal of 2 bases from V and 13 bases from J, the junction contained 13 bases not matched to a gene. The CDR3 sequence is 15 residues long. Germline CDR1 and CDR2: MNHEY and SVGAGI. The DNA of the CDR3 is TGTGCCAGCAGTTACCGACAGGGTTACGGCTCTGGACTGTTTTTT. It specifies CASSYRQGYGSGLFF.

The chain carries TRBV5-1 and TRBJ2-1; D gene unclear. This CDR3 comprises 13 residues. The V and J ends lost 3 bases and 3 bases respectively, with 7 bases between them. CDR1 and CDR2 (germline): SGHRS, YFSETQ. Here the CDR3 reads CASSWAVYNEQFF. CDR3 nucleotide sequence: TGCGCCAGCAGCTGGGCAGTCTACAATGAGCAGTTCTTC.

This chain joins TRBV2 and TRBJ1-4; 10 bases map to TRBD1. Trimming at V came to 6 bases and at J to 4 bases, leaving 8 bases not matched to a gene. CDR1 and CDR2 (germline): SNHLY, FYNNEI. This CDR3 has 16 residues. DNA for the CDR3: TGTGCCAGCAGCGGGACAGGGGTCTCAATTAATGAAAAACTGTTTTTT. It translates to CASSGTGVSINEKLFF.

V is TRBV2 and J is TRBJ2-1, with D unresolved. Trimming took off 9 bases at V and 4 bases at J, with 16 bases between the two ends. Per the germline V gene, CDR1 is SNHLY and CDR2 is FYNNEI. The CDR3 consists of 14 residues. The CDR3 loop is CARRRNEVYNEQFF. CDR3 nucleotide sequence: TGTGCCAGGAGGCGTAACGAGGTTTACAATGAGCAGTTCTTC.

This chain connects TRBV12-3 or TRBV12-4 to TRBJ1-1; 7 bases align to TRBD1. Unmatched junction bases numbered 5, after V lost 3 bases and J lost 7 bases. The CDR3 runs 13 residues. In DNA form, the CDR3 reads TGTGCCAGCAGTTTTGGAGGGGGCCGTGAAGCTTTCTTT. Protein: CASSFGGGREAFF.

The genes are TRBV7-2 and TRBJ2-1; 8 bases are a match to TRBD2. This CDR3 contains 15 residues. The germline gives CDR1 SGHTA, CDR2 FQGNSA. After removal of 0 bases from V and 4 bases from J, the junction contained 2 bases not matched to a gene. For the CDR3, the DNA is TGTGCCAGCAGCTTAGCTGCGGGAGGATACAATGAGCAGTTCTTC. Translating gives CASSLAAGGYNEQFF.

This clone was recorded once. This chain uses TRBV10-3 with TRBJ2-2, with 7 bases matching TRBD2. The length of the CDR3 is 15 residues. The germline V gene has CDR1 ENHRY and CDR2 SYGVKD. Losses at the gene ends were 0 bases for V and 5 bases for J; bases not matched to a gene: 3. The CDR3 coding sequence is TGTGCCATCAGTGAGTCGGCGGGAGTAACCGGGGAGCTGTTTTTT. The encoded protein is CAISESAGVTGELFF.

V gene TRBV6-4 combines with J gene TRBJ1-1, with 9 bases that match TRBD1. Trimming took 4 bases from V and 12 from J; bases not matched to a gene: 9. In germline, CDR1 is MRHNA, CDR2 SNTAGT. The CDR3 runs 13 residues. CDR3 region: CASSVDWDRVPFF. CDR3 bases: TGTGCCAGCAGTGTCGATTGGGACAGGGTCCCTTTCTTT.

This clone occurred once. The rearrangement joins TRBV7-9 to TRBJ2-7, with TRBD1 as a possible D gene (6 bases). Between the trimmed V and J ends, which lost 0 bases and 0 bases, there was a span of 12 bases. The CDR3 length is 16 residues. Germline CDR1 reads SEHNR; CDR2 reads FQNEAQ (reference sequence). CDR3 nucleotide sequence: TGTGCCAGCAGCTTAGCAAGGACAGAGAGCTCCTACGAGCAGTACTTC. It codes for CASSLARTESSYEQYF.

The V and J genes are TRBV18 and TRBJ1-2; a possible D gene is TRBD1 (6 bases). Trimming cost V 4 bases and J 4 bases, with 7 bases left between them. The CDR3 runs 12 residues. Per the germline V gene, CDR1 is KGHSH and CDR2 is LQKENI. The CDR3 sequence is CASSLGGYGYTF. The CDR3 bases are TGTGCCAGCTCACTAGGGGGCTATGGCTACACCTTC.

V gene TRBV9 combines with J gene TRBJ1-1; D is possibly TRBD1 (5 bases). V was shortened by 2 bases and J by 7 bases, with 12 bases between the two germline ends. Per the germline V gene, CDR1 is SGDLS and CDR2 is YYNGEE. The CDR3 extends over 13 amino acids. CDR3 DNA sequence: TGTGCCAGCAGCGTCTTAAGGCAGGGTGAAGCTTTCTTT. Translation: CASSVLRQGEAFF. Supplemented by reference TRBV9 and TRBJ1-1, the full variable domain reads DSGVTQTPKHLITATGQRVTLRCSPRSGDLSVYWYQQSLDQGLQFLIQYYNGEERAKGNILERFSAQQFPDLHSELNLSSLELGDSALYFCASSVLRQGEAFFGQGTRLTVV.

The chain links TRBV10-3 to TRBJ1-3, with TRBD1 matching 7 bases. After removal of 10 bases from V and 0 bases from J, the junction contained 6 bases not matched to a gene. Germline-derived CDR1 and CDR2 are ENHRY and SYGVKD. This CDR3 has 14 residues. CDR3 sequence: CASSGDSSGNTIYF. The CDR3 DNA reads as TGTGCCAGCTCTGGGGACAGCTCTGGAAACACCATATATTTT.

This sequence joins TRBV5-5 and TRBJ2-5; unclear D gene. V was shortened by 0 bases and J by 5 bases, with 11 bases between the two germline ends. In germline, CDR1 is SGHKS, CDR2 YYEKEE (reference sequence). The CDR3 is made up of 14 amino acids. CDR3 sequence (DNA): TGTGCCAGCAGCTTGGGGCCTGGAGCGGAGACCCAGTACTTC. Amino acid sequence: CASSLGPGAETQYF.

The chain carries TRBV24-1 and TRBJ2-3; 11 bases match TRBD2. CDR3 length: 17 amino acids. Losses at the gene ends were 0 bases for V and 5 bases for J; bases not matched to a gene: 6. Germline CDR1 and CDR2: KGHDR and SFDVKD. In nucleotides, the CDR3 is TGTGCCACCAGTGATTTGGTAGCGGGAGGGCCGCAAGATACGCAGTATTTT. It specifies CATSDLVAGGPQDTQYF.

This clone has more than one count but fewer than ten. The rearrangement links TRBV19 to TRBJ1-2; 10 bases match TRBD1. After removal of 4 bases from V and 2 bases from J, the junction contained 7 bases not matched to a gene. Looked up from germline, CDR1 is LNHDA and CDR2 is SQIVND (reference sequence). This CDR3 region has 16 residues. CDR3 DNA: TGTGCCAGTAGTACAGACAGGGGGCGCGTAAACTATGGCTACACCTTC. It encodes CASSTDRGRVNYGYTF. The full variable domain, with the rest looked up from reference TRBV19 and TRBJ1-2, is DGGITQSPKYLFRKEGQNVTLSCEQNLNHDAMYWYRQDPGQGLRLIYYSQIVNDFQKGDIAEGYSVSREKKESFPLTVTSAQKNPTAFYLCASSTDRGRVNYGYTFGSGTRLTVV.

The chain recombines TRBV6-4 with TRBJ1-2; D uncertain. Germline CDR1 is MRHNA and CDR2 is SNTAGT. The CDR3 is 16 residues long. With 0 bases removed from V and 8 bases from J, the gap between germline ends came to 19 bases. The CDR3 DNA reads TGTGCCAGCAGTGACTCGAGCGCCAGCCTAGTAAGCGGCTACACCTTC. Translating gives CASSDSSASLVSGYTF.